Shown below are 27 T cell receptor beta chains from a single sample sequenced in a study of blood T cells in healthy people across ages. PCR was performed a second time for about 7 to 12 cycles using a sample-barcoded 5' primer and a J-beta primer mix. Via MiXCR, TCRdb re-called the 5' RACE reads, giving one row per CDR3 protein. The table lists 1 million or so distinct CDR3 sequences, 25% of them singletons. This same sample was also taken into another study, of T cells of mothers and their children.

Sequenced material: blood. Receptor source: a girl aged 2 to 9 in good health.

This clonotype came up a few times. V gene TRBV12-3 or TRBV12-4 combines with J gene TRBJ2-2, with 9 bases aligning to TRBD2. The CDR3 consists of 16 residues. J lost 4 bases, V lost 4 bases, and 7 bases had no gene match. The CDR3 loop reads CASSSHSGGLTGELFF. As DNA, the CDR3 is TGTGCCAGCAGTTCCCATAGCGGGGGCCTCACCGGGGAGCTGTTTTTT.

The chain is built from TRBV7-8 and TRBJ1-1, with D unresolved. V shed 6 bases and J shed 7 bases, with 12 bases lying between them. From germline, CDR1 is SGHVS and CDR2 FQNEAQ. CDR3 length: 12 amino acids. The CDR3 loop is CASRPAPFEAFF. The CDR3 DNA sequence: TGTGCCAGCAGGCCCGCCCCGTTTGAAGCTTTCTTT.

In its sample, this clonotype was seen a few times. The rearrangement joins TRBV27 to TRBJ2-7; D is possibly TRBD2 (6 bases). Germline CDR1 is MNHEY and CDR2 is SMNVEV (reference sequence). This CDR3 is 15 amino acids long. Trimming shortened V by 5 bases and J by 1 base, and 15 bases separated the two germline ends. CDR3 region: CASSPGLSGSYEQYF. DNA for the CDR3: TGTGCCAGCAGTCCCGGACTAAGCGGATCCTACGAGCAGTACTTC.

The chain has TRBV9 and TRBJ2-5, with TRBD2 identical over 10 bases. The J call may not be correct, given that the DNA end is closer to TRBJ2-1. The CDR3 totals 15 residues. The V gene's germline CDR1 is SGDLS and CDR2 YYNGEE. CDR3 loop: CASSVDSSGRFEQFF. The CDR3 nucleotides read TGTGCCAGCAGCGTAGACAGTAGCGGGAGGTTCGAGCAGTTCTTC.

This chain uses TRBV20-1 with TRBJ1-1; D is uncertain. Trimming pared 4 bases from V and 6 bases from J, leaving 12 bases between. The CDR3 spans 12 residues. Germline V lookup: CDR1 DFQATT, CDR2 SNEGSKA (reference sequence). The CDR3: CSAKDQRAEAFF. The CDR3 nucleotides read TGCAGTGCTAAGGACCAAAGAGCTGAAGCTTTCTTT.

This clonotype was counted a few times. This chain joins TRBV4-1 and TRBJ2-1; D is possibly TRBD1 (5 bases). This CDR3 contains 14 residues. V was shortened by 0 bases and J by 3 bases, with 6 bases between the two germline ends. CDR1 is MGHRA, CDR2 YSYEKL, per germline. The chain's CDR3 is CASSQDRVYNEQFF. The CDR3 coding sequence is TGCGCCAGCAGCCAAGACAGGGTCTACAATGAGCAGTTCTTC.

This clonotype was picked up a small number of times. The gene calls are TRBV6-5 and TRBJ2-2; D ambiguous. Trimming shortened V by 3 bases and J by 4 bases, and 12 bases separated the two germline ends. Germline V gene data show CDR1 as MNHEY and CDR2 as SVGAGI. This CDR3 spans 15 amino acids. The CDR3 region is CASSYGSWGTGELFF. The DNA for the CDR3 is TGTGCCAGCAGTTATGGATCTTGGGGCACCGGGGAGCTGTTTTTT.

In its sample, this clonotype was seen many times. The V call is TRBV7-2, the J call TRBJ1-2; no definite D call. CDR1 is SGHTA and CDR2 is FQGNSA in the germline V gene. CDR3 size: 12 residues. V lost 1 base to trimming and J lost 2 bases, with 2 bases between them. CDR3 amino acids: CASSLENYGYTF. Written as DNA, the CDR3 is TGTGCCAGCAGCTTAGAAAACTATGGCTACACCTTC.

The CDR3 DNA is TGTGCTAGTGGTTTGGTACTCGGTCCTAGCAATCAGCCCCAGCATTTT. This sequence encodes CASGLVLGPSNQPQHF. This chain connects TRBV12-5 to TRBJ1-5; no definite D call. The V gene lost 0 bases and the J gene lost 0 bases, with 9 bases spanning the gap. Per germline, CDR1 LGHNT and CDR2 FRNRAP. The CDR3 is 16 residues long. Based on the CDR3 plus reference TRBV12-5 and TRBJ1-5, the full variable domain is DARVTQTPRHKVTEMGQEVTMRCQPILGHNTVFWYRQTMMQGLELLAYFRNRAPLDDSGMPKDRFSAEMPDATLATLKIQPSEPRDSAVYFCASGLVLGPSNQPQHFGDGTRLSIL.

The rearrangement uses TRBV4-2 and TRBJ2-7; D is ambiguous. The CDR3 is 13 amino acids. The V and J ends lost 0 bases and 5 bases respectively, with 8 bases between them. Germline-derived CDR1 and CDR2 are LGHNA and YNFKEQ. This CDR3 is CASSQEGSHEQYF. The CDR3 region has the DNA TGTGCCAGCAGCCAAGAAGGGTCCCACGAGCAGTACTTC.

This clonotype appeared a single time. The chain joins TRBV12-3 or TRBV12-4 to TRBJ1-6; D gene unclear. The V and J ends lost 6 bases and 6 bases respectively, with 12 bases between them. This CDR3 region has 14 residues. The CDR3 spells CASSETGPNSPLHF. DNA of the CDR3: TGTGCCAGCAGCGAAACGGGCCCTAATTCACCCCTCCACTTT.

J is TRBJ2-5 and V is TRBV10-3, with D possibly being TRBD2 (5 bases). Trimming removed 4 bases at V and 5 bases at J, with 17 bases between. CDR1 is ENHRY and CDR2 is SYGVKD in the germline V gene. The CDR3 covers 15 residues. The CDR3 is CAISGVYGKSETQYF. CDR3 bases: TGTGCCATCAGTGGAGTATACGGGAAAAGTGAGACCCAGTACTTC.

The V call is TRBV12-3 or TRBV12-4, the J call TRBJ2-1; D gene unclear. V was trimmed by 8 bases and J by 4 bases, leaving 12 bases between them. This CDR3 region has 13 residues. The CDR3 region has the DNA TGTGCCAGCGGTTGGCGGATGTACAATGAGCAGTTCTTC. Translating it yields CASGWRMYNEQFF.

The rearrangement uses TRBV5-6 and TRBJ2-6, with D perhaps matching TRBD1 (5 bases). Germline CDR1 and CDR2: SGHDT and YYEEEE. The CDR3 contains 17 residues. The ends were cut back, 1 base at V and 2 bases at J, with 13 bases in the middle. CDR3: CASSLYQGSPGANVLTF. CDR3 nucleotide sequence: TGTGCCAGCAGCTTGTATCAGGGTTCCCCTGGGGCCAACGTCCTGACTTTC.

The chain uses TRBV19 and TRBJ2-5; D is possibly TRBD2 (5 bases). The DNA end lines up better with TRBJ2-1; the J call may be wrong. Germline values: CDR1 LNHDA, CDR2 SQIVND (reference sequence). The CDR3 totals 14 residues. This chain's CDR3 is CASSISSLRGEQFF. The DNA of the CDR3 is TGTGCCAGTAGTATTTCCTCCTTACGGGGTGAGCAGTTCTTC.

V is TRBV20-1 and J is TRBJ2-2, with D perhaps matching TRBD1 (6 bases). CDR1 DFQATT and CDR2 SNEGSKA come from the germline V gene (reference sequence). The CDR3 spans 15 residues. Trimming shortened V by 0 bases and J by 0 bases, and 8 bases separated the two germline ends. CDR3 residues: CSARERQANTGELFF. CDR3 coding DNA: TGCAGTGCTAGAGAGAGACAGGCGAACACCGGGGAGCTGTTTTTT.

This clonotype was recorded a few times. At one of its ends the junction is not consistent with the germline gene, which may arise from a read error. The J gene is TRBJ2-1, the V gene TRBV11-2; TRBD2 is a possible D gene (6 bases). The CDR3 contains 14 residues. Germline-derived CDR1 and CDR2 are SGHAT and FQNNGV. The CDR3 is CASSLSGIYNEQFF. Here the CDR3 DNA reads TGTGCTAGCAGCCTTAGCGGCATCTACAATGAGCAGTTCTTC.

The J gene is TRBJ2-3, the V gene TRBV13; 7 bases align to TRBD1. With V trimmed by 8 bases and J by 7 bases, 9 bases remained unmatched. The length of the CDR3 is 13 residues. Germline CDR1 and CDR2: PRHDT and FYEKMQ (reference sequence). The CDR3 DNA sequence: TGTGCCAGCTTACAGGGGACGGGGAATACGCAGTATTTT. Amino acid sequence: CASLQGTGNTQYF.

The V call is TRBV7-8, the J call TRBJ1-4, with TRBD1 matching over 9 bases. Germline assignment: CDR1 SGHVS and CDR2 FQNEAQ. Germline trimming cut 5 bases from V and 7 bases from J; bases unmatched to any gene: 17. The CDR3 is 18 amino acids. The CDR3 DNA reads TGTGCCAGCAGCCTGGGGACAGGGACCCCCGACATGGGTGAAAAACTGTTTTTT. This sequence encodes CASSLGTGTPDMGEKLFF.

This clonotype was seen only a few times. The V call is TRBV24-1, the J call TRBJ2-1, with 7 bases identical to TRBD1. The CDR3 sequence is 14 residues long. The V gene end was trimmed by 3 bases and the J gene end by 7 bases; junction bases not matched to a gene: 5. The germline CDR1 and CDR2 sequences are KGHDR and SFDVKD. The DNA of the CDR3 is TGTGCCACCAGTGATACTGACAGGGCGAATGAGCAGTTCTTC. Its translation: CATSDTDRANEQFF.

This clonotype was counted only a few times. The chain recombines TRBV2 with TRBJ2-3; 7 bases are shared with TRBD1. The CDR3 has 19 amino acids. Germline V CDR1 and CDR2: SNHLY, FYNNEI. V shed 5 bases and J 2 bases; nucleotides not matched to a gene: 19. CDR3 nucleotide sequence: TGTGCCAGCAGTCGGGACAGCTCAAACACGGGCCCTTACACAGATACGCAGTATTTT. Its translation is CASSRDSSNTGPYTDTQYF. Full variable domain (remainder filled in from reference TRBV2 and TRBJ2-3): EPEVTQTPSHQVTQMGQEVILRCVPISNHLYFYWYRQILGQKVEFLVSFYNNEISEKSEIFDDQFSVERPDGSNFTLKIRSTKLEDSAMYFCASSRDSSNTGPYTDTQYFGPGTRLTVL.

This chain joins TRBV7-8 and TRBJ2-5; a weak D match, TRBD2 (6 bases). Germline V gene lookup returns CDR1 SGHVS and CDR2 FQNEAQ. The CDR3 loop spans 16 amino acids. The V and J ends lost 5 bases and 0 bases respectively, with 16 bases between them. CDR3 in amino acids: CASSPLLSGYQETQYF. The CDR3 DNA reads as TGTGCCAGCAGCCCTTTGCTTAGCGGCTACCAAGAGACCCAGTACTTC.

This clonotype was seen a handful of times. The chain employs TRBV28 and TRBJ2-7; 9 bases agree with TRBD2. Germline V CDR1 and CDR2: MDHEN, SYDVKM. V gave up 7 bases and J gave up 10 bases; unmatched junction bases: 11. The CDR3 has 13 amino acids. The CDR3 sequence is CASNTGTSRDQYF. CDR3 in DNA: TGTGCCAGCAACACCGGGACTAGCAGAGACCAGTACTTC.

The chain has TRBV27 and TRBJ2-1; the D is unclear. V lost 4 bases, J lost 10 bases, and 20 bases lay in between. Germline-derived CDR1 and CDR2 are MNHEY and SMNVEV (reference sequence). The CDR3 consists of 15 residues. This CDR3 is CASSSRDRLSGEQFF. The DNA for the CDR3 is TGTGCCAGCAGTTCACGCGACCGACTTAGTGGCGAGCAGTTCTTC.

This clonotype has just a few counts. J is TRBJ1-1 and V is TRBV5-1; no firm D call. Per the germline V gene, CDR1 is SGHRS and CDR2 is YFSETQ. V was trimmed by 2 bases and J by 1 base, leaving 6 bases between them. The CDR3 length is 13 residues. The CDR3 protein is CASSFMENTEAFF. CDR3 bases: TGCGCCAGCAGCTTTATGGAGAACACTGAAGCTTTCTTT.

This clonotype has ten or more counts. The rearrangement links TRBV5-1 to TRBJ2-5; D is unresolved. This CDR3 region has 13 residues. Per germline, CDR1 SGHRS and CDR2 YFSETQ. Trimming cost V 0 bases and J 2 bases, with 5 bases left between them. This CDR3 reads CASSLGWQETQYF. The DNA of the CDR3 is TGCGCCAGCAGCTTGGGGTGGCAAGAGACCCAGTACTTC.

The rearrangement links TRBV29-1 to TRBJ2-3, with TRBD2 matching over 8 bases. The V segment lost 6 bases and the J segment 7 bases; nucleotides outside the gene matches: 3. CDR3 length: 11 amino acids. Germline CDR1 is SQVTM and CDR2 is ANQGSEA. CDR3 sequence reads: CSVGGGYTQYF. In DNA, the CDR3 is TGCAGCGTCGGCGGGGGGTATACGCAGTATTTT.